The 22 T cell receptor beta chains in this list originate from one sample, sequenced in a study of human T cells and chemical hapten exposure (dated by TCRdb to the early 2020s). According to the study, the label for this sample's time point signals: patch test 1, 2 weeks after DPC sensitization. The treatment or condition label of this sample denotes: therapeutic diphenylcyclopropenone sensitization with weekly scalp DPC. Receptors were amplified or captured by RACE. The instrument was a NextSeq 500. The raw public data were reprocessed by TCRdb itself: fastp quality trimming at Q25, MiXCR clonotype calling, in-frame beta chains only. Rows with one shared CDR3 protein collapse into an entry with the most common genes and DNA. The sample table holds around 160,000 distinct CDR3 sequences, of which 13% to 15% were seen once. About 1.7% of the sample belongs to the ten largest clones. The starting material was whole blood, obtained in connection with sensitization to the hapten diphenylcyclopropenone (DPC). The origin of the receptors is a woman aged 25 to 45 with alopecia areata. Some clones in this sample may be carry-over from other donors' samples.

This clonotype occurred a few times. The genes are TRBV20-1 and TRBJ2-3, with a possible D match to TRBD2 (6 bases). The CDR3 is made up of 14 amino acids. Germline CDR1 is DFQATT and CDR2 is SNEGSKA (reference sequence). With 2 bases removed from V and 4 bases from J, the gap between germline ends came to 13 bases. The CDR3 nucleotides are TGCAGTGCTAGACCCCCGCGGGGCCCAGATACGCAGTATTTT. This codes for CSARPPRGPDTQYF.

DNA of the CDR3: TGTGCCTGGAGTCCTCCGGGACAACGGGAGACCCAGTACTTC. Translation: CAWSPPGQRETQYF. The V call is TRBV30, the J call TRBJ2-5; D may be TRBD1 (6 bases). The CDR3 extends over 14 amino acids. Per the germline V gene, CDR1 is GTSNPN and CDR2 is SVGIG (reference sequence). Deletions cut 2 bases from V and 5 bases from J, with 15 bases between.

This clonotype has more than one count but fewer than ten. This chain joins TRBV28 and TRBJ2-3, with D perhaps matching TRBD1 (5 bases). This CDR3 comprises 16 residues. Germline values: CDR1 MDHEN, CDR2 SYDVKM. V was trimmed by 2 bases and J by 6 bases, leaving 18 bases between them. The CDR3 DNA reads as TGTGCCAGCAGTTTACCCGGCCAGGGCCGAAGGGATACGCAGTATTTT. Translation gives CASSLPGQGRRDTQYF.

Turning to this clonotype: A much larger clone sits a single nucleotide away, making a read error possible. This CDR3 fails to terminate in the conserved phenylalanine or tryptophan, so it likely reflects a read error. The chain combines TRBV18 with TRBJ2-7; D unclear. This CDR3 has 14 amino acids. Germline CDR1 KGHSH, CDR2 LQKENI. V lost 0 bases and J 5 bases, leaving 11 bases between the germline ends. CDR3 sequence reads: CASSPPGIADEQYS. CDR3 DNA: TGTGCCAGCTCACCACCGGGGATAGCCGACGAGCAGTACTCC.

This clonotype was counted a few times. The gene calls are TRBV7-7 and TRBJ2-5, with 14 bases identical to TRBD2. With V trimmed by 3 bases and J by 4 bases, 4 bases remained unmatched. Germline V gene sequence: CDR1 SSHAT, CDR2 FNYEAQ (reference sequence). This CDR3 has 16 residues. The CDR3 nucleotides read TGTGCCAGCAGCTTGTGGGGACTAGCGGGGGCAGAGACCCAGTACTTC. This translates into CASSLWGLAGAETQYF. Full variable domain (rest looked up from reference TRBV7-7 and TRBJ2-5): GAGVSQSPRYKVTKRGQDVTLRCDPISSHATLYWYQQALGQGPEFLTYFNYEAQPDKSGLPSDRFSAERPEGSISTLTIQRTEQRDSAMYRCASSLWGLAGAETQYFGPGTRLLVL.

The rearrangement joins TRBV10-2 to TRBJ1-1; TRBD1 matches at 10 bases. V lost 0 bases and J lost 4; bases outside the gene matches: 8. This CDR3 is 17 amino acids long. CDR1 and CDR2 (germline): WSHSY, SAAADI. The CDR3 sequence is CASSESGTGVRGTEAFF. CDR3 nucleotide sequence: TGCGCCAGCAGTGAGTCCGGGACAGGGGTTAGAGGCACTGAAGCTTTCTTT.

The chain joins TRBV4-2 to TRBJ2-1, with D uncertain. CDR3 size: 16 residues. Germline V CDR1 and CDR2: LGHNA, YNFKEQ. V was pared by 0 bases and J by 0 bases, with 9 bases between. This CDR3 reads CASSQDVGSSYNEQFF. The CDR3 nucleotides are TGTGCCAGCAGCCAAGATGTCGGAAGCTCCTACAATGAGCAGTTCTTC.

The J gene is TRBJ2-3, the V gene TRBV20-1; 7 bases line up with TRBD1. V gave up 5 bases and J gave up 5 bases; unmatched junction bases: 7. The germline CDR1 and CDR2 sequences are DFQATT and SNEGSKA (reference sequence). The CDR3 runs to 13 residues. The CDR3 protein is CSAQDRPLDTQYF. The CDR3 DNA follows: TGCAGTGCTCAGGACAGGCCTTTAGATACGCAGTATTTT.

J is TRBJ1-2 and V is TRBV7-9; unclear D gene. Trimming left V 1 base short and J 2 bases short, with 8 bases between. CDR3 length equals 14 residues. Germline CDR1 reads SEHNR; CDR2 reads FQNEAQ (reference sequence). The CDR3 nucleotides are TGTGCCAGCAGCTTAGGTACAGACAACTATGGCTACACCTTC. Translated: CASSLGTDNYGYTF.

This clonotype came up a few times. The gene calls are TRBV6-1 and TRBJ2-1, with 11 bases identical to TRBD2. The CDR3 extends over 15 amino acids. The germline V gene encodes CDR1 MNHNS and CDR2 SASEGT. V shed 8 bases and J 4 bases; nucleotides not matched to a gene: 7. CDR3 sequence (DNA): TGTGCCAGCGGGACCGGGACTAGCGGTTACAATGAGCAGTTCTTC. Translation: CASGTGTSGYNEQFF.

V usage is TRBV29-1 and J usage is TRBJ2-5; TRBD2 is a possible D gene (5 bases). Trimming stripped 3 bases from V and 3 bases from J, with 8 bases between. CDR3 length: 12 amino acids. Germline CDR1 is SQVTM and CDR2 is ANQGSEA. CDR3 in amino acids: CSVDGLEETQYF. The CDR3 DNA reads TGCAGCGTTGACGGACTCGAAGAGACCCAGTACTTC.

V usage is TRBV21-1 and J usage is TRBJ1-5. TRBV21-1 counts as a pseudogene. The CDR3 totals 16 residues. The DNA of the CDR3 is TGTGCCAGCAGCAAATGGTGTATGGGAAGCAATCAGCCCCAGCATTTT. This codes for CASSKWCMGSNQPQHF.

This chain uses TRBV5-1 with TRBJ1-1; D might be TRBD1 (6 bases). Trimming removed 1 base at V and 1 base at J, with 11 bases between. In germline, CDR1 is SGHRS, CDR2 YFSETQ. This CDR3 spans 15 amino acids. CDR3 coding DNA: TGCGCCAGCAGCTTGTACGGGGGGCAGAACACTGAAGCTTTCTTT. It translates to CASSLYGGQNTEAFF.

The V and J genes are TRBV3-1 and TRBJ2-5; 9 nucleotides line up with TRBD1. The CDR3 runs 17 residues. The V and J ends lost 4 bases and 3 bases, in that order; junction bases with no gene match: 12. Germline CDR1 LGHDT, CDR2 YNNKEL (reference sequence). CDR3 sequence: CASSPNPGTGKEETQYF. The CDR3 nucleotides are TGTGCCAGCAGCCCTAATCCAGGGACAGGGAAAGAAGAGACCCAGTACTTC.

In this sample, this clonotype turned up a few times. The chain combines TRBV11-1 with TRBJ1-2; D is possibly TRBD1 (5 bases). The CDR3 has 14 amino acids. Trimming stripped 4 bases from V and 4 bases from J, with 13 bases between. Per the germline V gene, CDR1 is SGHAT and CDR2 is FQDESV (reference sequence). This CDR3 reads CASSSETAPYGYTF. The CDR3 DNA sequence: TGTGCCAGCAGCTCGGAGACAGCCCCCTATGGCTACACCTTC.

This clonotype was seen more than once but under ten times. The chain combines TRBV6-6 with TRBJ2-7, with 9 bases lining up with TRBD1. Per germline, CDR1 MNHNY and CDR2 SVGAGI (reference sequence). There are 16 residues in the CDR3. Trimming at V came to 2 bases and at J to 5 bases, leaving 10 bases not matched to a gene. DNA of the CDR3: TGTGCCAGCAGTTACGGACCGCCGGGACAGGGCCACGAGCAGTACTTC. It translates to CASSYGPPGQGHEQYF.

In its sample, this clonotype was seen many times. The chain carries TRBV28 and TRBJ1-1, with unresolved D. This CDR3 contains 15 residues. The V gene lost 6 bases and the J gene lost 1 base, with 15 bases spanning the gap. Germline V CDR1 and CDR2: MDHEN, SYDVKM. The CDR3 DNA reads TGTGCCAGCAGACCGGCCGAGGCGCCGAACACTGAAGCTTTCTTT. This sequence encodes CASRPAEAPNTEAFF.

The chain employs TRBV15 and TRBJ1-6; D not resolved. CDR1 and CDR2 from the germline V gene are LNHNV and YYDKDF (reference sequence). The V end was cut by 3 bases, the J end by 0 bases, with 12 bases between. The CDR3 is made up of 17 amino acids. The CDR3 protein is CATSSRGFSSYNSPLHF. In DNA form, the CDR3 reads TGTGCCACCAGCAGTCGGGGATTCAGCTCCTATAATTCACCCCTCCACTTT.

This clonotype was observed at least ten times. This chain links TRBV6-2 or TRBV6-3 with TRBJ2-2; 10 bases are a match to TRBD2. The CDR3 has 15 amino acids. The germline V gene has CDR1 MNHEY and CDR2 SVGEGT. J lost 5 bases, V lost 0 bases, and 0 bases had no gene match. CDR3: CASSYSSGRTGELFF. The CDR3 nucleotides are TGTGCCAGCAGTTACTCTAGCGGGAGGACCGGGGAGCTGTTTTTT.

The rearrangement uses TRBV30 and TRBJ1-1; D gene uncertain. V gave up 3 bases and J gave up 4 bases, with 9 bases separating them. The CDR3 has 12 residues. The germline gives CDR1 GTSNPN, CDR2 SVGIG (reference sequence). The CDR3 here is CAWRILRTEAFF. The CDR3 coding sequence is TGTGCCTGGAGGATTCTACGCACTGAAGCTTTCTTT. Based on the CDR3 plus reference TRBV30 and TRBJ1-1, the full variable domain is SQTIHQWPATLVQPVGSPLSLECTVEGTSNPNLYWYRQAAGRGLQLLFYSVGIGQISSEVPQNLSASRPQDRQFILSSKKLLLSDSGFYLCAWRILRTEAFFGQGTRLTVV.

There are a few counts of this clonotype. Here the CDR3 DNA reads TGTGCCAGCAGTTACGTGGGGACTGGGGCCAACGTCCTGACTTTC. Translated: CASSYVGTGANVLTF. The J gene is TRBJ2-6, the V gene TRBV6-2 or TRBV6-3, with no clear D. Germline CDR1 and CDR2: MNHEY and SVGEGT. The CDR3 spans 15 residues. Trimming left V 2 bases short and J 2 bases short, with 7 bases between.

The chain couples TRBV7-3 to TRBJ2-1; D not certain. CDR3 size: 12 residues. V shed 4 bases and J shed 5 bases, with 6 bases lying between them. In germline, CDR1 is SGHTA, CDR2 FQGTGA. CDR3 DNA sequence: TGTGCCAGCAGCTCAGGTAACAATGAGCAGTTCTTC. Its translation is CASSSGNNEQFF. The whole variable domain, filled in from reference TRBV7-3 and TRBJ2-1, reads GAGVSQTPSNKVTEKGKYVELRCDPISGHTALYWYRQSLGQGPEFLIYFQGTGAADDSGLPNDRFFAVRPEGSVSTLKIQRTERGDSAVYLCASSSGNNEQFFGPGTRLTVL.